Below, 6 T cell receptor beta chains from the same sample are listed, as sequenced in a study of technical replicates of blood from a few donors. Clones were sequenced by immunoSEQ multiplex PCR, and TCRdb holds only the in-frame ones, with some missing. In the table there are some 82,000 clones, around 94% of which are singletons. Sequenced input: T cells isolated from PBMCs. These receptors were taken from a human donor in good health.

Comments on this clone: Mismatch with germline at one junction end may stem from a read error. This rearrangement joins TRBV7-7 to TRBJ2-7, with D possibly being TRBD1 (6 bases). This CDR3 has 15 residues. Germline CDR1 SSHAT, CDR2 FNYEAQ (reference sequence). The chain's CDR3 is CASSLAQGTPGEQYF. The CDR3 DNA follows: TGTGCTAGCAGCTTAGCTCAGGGGACCCCTGGGGAGCAGTACTTC.

This clone has only one observation. The gene calls are TRBV6-1 and TRBJ1-2; D gene unclear. Deletions cut 4 bases from V and 4 bases from J, with 13 bases between. This CDR3 has 14 residues. Germline V gene lookup returns CDR1 MNHNS and CDR2 SASEGT. CDR3 DNA sequence: TGTGCCAGCAGTGGAACCTCAGGTCCCTATGGCTACACCTTC. Protein product: CASSGTSGPYGYTF.

The rearrangement links TRBV5-1 to TRBJ2-5; TRBD2 agrees at 10 bases. The germline V gene encodes CDR1 SGHRS and CDR2 YFSETQ. This CDR3 spans 15 amino acids. With V trimmed by 0 bases and J by 2 bases, 1 base remained unmatched. CDR3 sequence: CASSLGLAGQETQYF. As DNA, the CDR3 is TGCGCCAGCAGCTTGGGACTAGCGGGTCAAGAGACCCAGTACTTC.

The chain has TRBV25-1 and TRBJ1-5, with D tentatively TRBD1 (6 bases). CDR1 and CDR2 from the germline V gene are MGHDK and SYGVNS. Trimming removed 1 base from V and 8 bases from J, with 18 bases in between. The CDR3 consists of 16 residues. For the CDR3, the DNA is TGTGCCAGCAGTGAATCTACAAGCCCAGGGGCGAAGCCCCAGCATTTT. This translates into CASSESTSPGAKPQHF.

This chain uses TRBV29-1 with TRBJ2-1; 14 bases are a match to TRBD2. The CDR3 consists of 17 residues. Germline CDR1 and CDR2: SQVTM and ANQGSEA. The V gene end was trimmed by 4 bases and the J gene end by 4 bases; junction bases not matched to a gene: 9. CDR3 region: CSVGGLAGAPKYNEQFF. CDR3 bases: TGCAGCGTTGGGGGACTAGCGGGAGCCCCGAAATACAATGAGCAGTTCTTC.

This clone has just one count. CDR3 in DNA: TGCGCCAGCAGCTTGGTCCCGGCGGCTGAGCAGTTCTTC. This sequence encodes CASSLVPAAEQFF. The chain recombines TRBV5-1 with TRBJ2-1; D is ambiguous. CDR1 SGHRS and CDR2 YFSETQ come from the germline V gene. With 0 bases removed from V and 9 bases from J, the gap between germline ends came to 10 bases. The CDR3 length is 13 residues.